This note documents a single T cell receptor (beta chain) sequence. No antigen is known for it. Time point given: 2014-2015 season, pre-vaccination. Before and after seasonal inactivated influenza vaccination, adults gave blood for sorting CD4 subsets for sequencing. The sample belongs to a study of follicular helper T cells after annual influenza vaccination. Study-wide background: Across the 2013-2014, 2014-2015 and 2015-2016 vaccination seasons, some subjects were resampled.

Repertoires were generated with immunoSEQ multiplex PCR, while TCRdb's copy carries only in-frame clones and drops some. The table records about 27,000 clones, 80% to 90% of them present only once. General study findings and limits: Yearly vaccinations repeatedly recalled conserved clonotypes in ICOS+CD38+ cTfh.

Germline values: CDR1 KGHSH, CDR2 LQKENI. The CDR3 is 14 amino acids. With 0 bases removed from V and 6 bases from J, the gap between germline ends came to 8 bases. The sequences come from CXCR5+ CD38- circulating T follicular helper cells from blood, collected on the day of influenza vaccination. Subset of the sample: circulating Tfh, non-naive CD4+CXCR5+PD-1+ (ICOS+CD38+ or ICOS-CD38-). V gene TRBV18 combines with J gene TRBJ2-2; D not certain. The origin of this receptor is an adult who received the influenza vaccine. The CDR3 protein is CASSPPQVPGELFF. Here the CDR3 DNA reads TGTGCCAGCTCACCACCGCAGGTACCCGGGGAGCTGTTTTTT.